These 2 T cell receptor beta chains came from one sample sequenced in a study of OX40 agonist ivuxolimab in advanced cancers. TCRdb's copy holds only in-frame clones and misses some; the assay was immunoSEQ multiplex PCR. The sample yields roughly 74,000 clones, around 94% seen once. Sequencing was performed on CD4+ or CD8+ T cells sorted from blood, taken in a trial of the OX40 agonist ivuxolimab. These receptors were taken from an adult with an advanced solid tumor such as melanoma, head and neck, liver or kidney cancer.

The gene calls are TRBV27 and TRBJ2-1; TRBD1 aligns across 9 bases. The ends lost 5 bases at V and 6 bases at J; junction bases unmatched: 8. Germline CDR1 is MNHEY and CDR2 is SMNVEV (reference sequence). There are 15 residues in the CDR3. The DNA for the CDR3 is TGTGCCAGCAGTCCCGGGACAGGGCCCCTCAATGAGCAGTTCTTC. Translation: CASSPGTGPLNEQFF.

CDR3 coding DNA: TGTGCCAGCTCACGAAGCAGTATACCCACAACGGGCACAGATACGCAGTATTTT. Amino acids: CASSRSSIPTTGTDTQYF. The chain couples TRBV18 to TRBJ2-3; D not certain. V shed 4 bases and J shed 1 base, with 21 bases lying between them. The CDR3 loop spans 18 amino acids. The germline gives CDR1 KGHSH, CDR2 LQKENI.